This T cell receptor beta chain comes out of a study of cytomegalovirus exposure and HLA in healthy donors. Study at large: In terms of ancestry, the Caucasian-associated cluster contained roughly 80% of the approximately 400 genotyped donors.

CDR1 and CDR2 from the germline V gene are SGHTA and FQGNSA. The CDR3 is 14 residues long. Germline trimming cut 4 bases from V and 3 bases from J; bases unmatched to any gene: 4. Study observations and caveats: Per published accounts, TCR beta sequences correctly predicted the HLA-A and HLA-B alleles of most subjects.

The PCR ran on 60 Vbeta and 13 Jbeta primers. The protocol was immunoSEQ multiplex PCR, while the TCRdb copy is restricted to in-frame clones and leaves out a portion. The data hold 120,000 to 150,000 clones, with around 57% observed a single time. As regards this clone: Antigen: not known.

This chain uses TRBV7-2 with TRBJ1-2; 8 bases map to TRBD1. The specimen sequenced was PBMCs. The clonotype was recovered from a male donor in good health and CMV-seronegative. CDR3 bases: TGTGCCAGCAGCTCACCGACAGGGGACTATGGCTACACCTTC. Amino acids: CASSSPTGDYGYTF.